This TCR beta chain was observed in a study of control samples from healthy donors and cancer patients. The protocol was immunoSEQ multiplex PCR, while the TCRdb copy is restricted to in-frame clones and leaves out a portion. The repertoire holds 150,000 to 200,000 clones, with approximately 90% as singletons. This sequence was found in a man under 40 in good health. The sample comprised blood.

CDR3 DNA sequence: TGTGCCTGGAGTGTTTTCCCTGCAACTAATGAAAAACTGTTTTTT. This codes for CAWSVFPATNEKLFF. This chain uses TRBV30 with TRBJ1-4; D is unclear. This CDR3 has 15 residues. Trimming shortened V by 0 bases and J by 0 bases, and 8 bases separated the two germline ends. Germline CDR1 and CDR2: GTSNPN and SVGIG (reference sequence).